This T cell receptor (beta chain) was recovered during a study of cytomegalovirus exposure and HLA in healthy donors. The junction had 8 bases not matched to a gene; V was cut back by 6 bases and J by 4 bases. Germline V gene data show CDR1 as SNHLY and CDR2 as FYNNEI. The CDR3 covers 14 residues. Both 60 Vbeta primers and 13 Jbeta primers went into the PCR. Only in-frame clones appear in the TCRdb table, and some are missing; sequencing was by immunoSEQ multiplex PCR. Among more than 75,000 clones listed, more than 75% were seen once. This clonotype originated in a woman between 40 and 50 years old in good health and CMV-seropositive. The sequenced sample consisted of PBMCs. The V and J genes are TRBV2 and TRBJ1-2, with 7 bases matching TRBD1. DNA for the CDR3: TGTGCCAGCAGACCCGGGACAGCTTCCTATGGCTACACCTTC. The encoded protein is CASRPGTASYGYTF.